This paragraph covers one T cell receptor (beta chain) sequence. Its antigen is still unknown. No much larger clone exists at a distance of one base, and base qualities are not known. TCRbeta CDR3 regions were amplified from genomic DNA by means of the immunoSEQ Assay, a bias-controlled multiplex PCR. As for the authors' bioinformatics: The number of nucleated cells in each sample was estimated from the amplification of reference gene primers within the assay. To quantify the absolute abundance of each unique TCRbeta CDR3 rearrangement, sequence reads were collapsed and filtered. For each sample, productive Simpson clonality was calculated as the square root of Simpson's diversity index across productive rearrangements. Held by TCRdb, this immuneACCESS table contains in-frame sequences only and omits some clones. Under half of the omission traces to an unresolved V gene where checked; the cause of the rest is unknown. V, J and clone size are taken as reported in that table, and D and trimming were inferred from the DNA itself. This sample comprises tens of thousands of clones, about 82% of them detected only once. Of the sample, approximately 5% is held by the ten largest clones.

There are 14 amino acids in the CDR3, from cysteine to phenylalanine inclusive. Only the CDR3 region is kept as DNA, spanning 42 bases read in frame from base 1. Per the germline V gene, MDHEN is the CDR1 and SYDVKM is the CDR2. V trim: 6 bases; J trim: 11 bases; unmatched bases: 11. The collaborating institutions used their own protocols to collect whole blood in K2EDTA tubes. For TCRbeta analysis, collaborator samples were shipped as frozen whole blood, as isolated PBMCs, or as DNA extracted from either sample type. The sample belongs to a study of blood T cell repertoires in COVID-19 (TCRdb year 2020). Concerning the study at large: The collaborator samples originated in the United States, Italy and Spain and spanned the acute and convalescent phases of COVID-19. The prospective study material was composed of cDNA or gDNA derived from T cells, B-cell-depleted T cells, or PBMCs. The dataset comprised deeply sampled blood TCRbeta repertoires from subjects exposed to, actively infected with, or recovered from COVID-19. A freely available public database, intended as a resource for researchers studying the immune response to SARS-CoV-2, is where the repertoires were released. The samples were drawn from two sources: the first 160 participants of the ongoing ImmuneRACE study, and 1,200 or so subjects contributed by 6 global collaborators. The sample metadata nearly always contained a de-identified subject ID, COVID-19 status, age in years and sex. Where available, HLA class I and class II types were obtained from metadata supplied by the sample provider rather than from assay-based typing. Overall results and qualifications from the work: Clinical and demographic metadata were provided uncurated, with the amount varying by source and participant.

This TCR came from a man between 65 and 85 years old with acute or convalescent COVID-19. Sequencing was performed on peripheral blood. Here the chain combines TRBV28 and TRBJ2-2, and TRBD1 matches 8 of the central bases. The CDR3 loop reads CASRSTGAPIELFF. Read as DNA, the sequence is TGTGCCAGCAGATCGACAGGGGCCCCAATTGAGCTGTTTTTT.